This T cell receptor beta chain was identified in a study of identical twins. This clonotype was observed a handful of times. TCRdb reprocessed the 5' RACE reads with MiXCR, giving one entry per CDR3 protein. The profile shows over 600,000 distinct CDR3 sequences, 21% of them singletons. Trimming took 5 bases from V and 4 from J; bases not matched to a gene: 5. CDR3 length equals 14 residues. These data were also filed under a second study, of T cells expressing NK-cell markers.

The sequence derives from a young woman in good health. Specimen: PBMCs. V usage is TRBV12-3 or TRBV12-4 and J usage is TRBJ2-3, with 8 bases matching TRBD2. The CDR3 nucleotides are TGTGCCAGCAGTGCCGAGCGGGGGTCAGATACGCAGTATTTT. Encoded protein: CASSAERGSDTQYF.